This passage covers 26 T cell receptor beta chains from one sample sequenced in a study of T cells in Graves' hyperthyroidism and ophthalmopathy. The investigators amplified TCR beta CDR3 regions from RNA transcripts. With the HTBI primer set, the TCR CDR3 went through a first round of RT-PCR. Via MiXCR, TCRdb re-called the multiplex PCR reads, giving one row per CDR3 protein. The sample lists approximately 530,000 distinct CDR3 sequences; approximately 20% were seen once. The sample taken for sequencing was blood. The source is a man aged 40-55 years with Graves' ophthalmopathy.

This clonotype was recorded many times. The V gene is TRBV5-1, the J gene TRBJ2-1, with TRBD2 matching 10 bases. Germline V gives CDR1 SGHRS, CDR2 YFSETQ. CDR3 length equals 15 residues. V shed 1 base and J 6 bases; nucleotides not matched to a gene: 4. The chain's CDR3 is CASSLKRGGINEQFF. CDR3 nucleotide sequence: TGCGCCAGCAGCTTGAAGCGGGGGGGCATCAATGAGCAGTTCTTC.

This clonotype was found a few times. The chain uses TRBV5-6 and TRBJ2-2; no definite D call. Per germline, CDR1 SGHDT and CDR2 YYEEEE. CDR3 length equals 16 residues. Trimming cost V 2 bases and J 5 bases, with 16 bases left between them. The CDR3 loop is CASSLRKGTWTGELFF. CDR3 DNA sequence: TGTGCCAGCAGCTTAAGGAAGGGAACATGGACCGGGGAGCTGTTTTTT. The variable domain in full, with the rest retrieved from reference TRBV5-6 and TRBJ2-2, is DAGVTQSPTHLIKTRGQQVTLRCSPKSGHDTVSWYQQALGQGPQFIFQYYEEEERQRGNFPDRFSGHQFPNYSSELNVNALLLGDSALYLCASSLRKGTWTGELFFGEGSRLTVL.

This clonotype was counted many times. The chain recombines TRBV5-1 with TRBJ2-1; D is ambiguous. This CDR3 is built from 14 residues. V lost 0 bases, J lost 6 bases, and 10 bases lay in between. CDR1 and CDR2 from the germline V gene are SGHRS and YFSETQ. The CDR3: CASSLELGRNEQFF. The CDR3 coding sequence is TGCGCCAGCAGCTTGGAGTTGGGCCGCAATGAGCAGTTCTTC.

This clonotype was observed many times. The chain joins TRBV5-1 to TRBJ2-3; a weak D match, TRBD1 (5 bases). Trimming shortened V by 6 bases and J by 0 bases, and 11 bases separated the two germline ends. Germline V gene data show CDR1 as SGHRS and CDR2 as YFSETQ. The CDR3 loop spans 14 amino acids. The CDR3 is CASTTGSSTDTQYF. The CDR3 bases are TGCGCCAGCACCACAGGATCTAGCACAGATACGCAGTATTTT.

This chain uses TRBV4-1 with TRBJ1-1; D is unclear. Germline CDR1 and CDR2: MGHRA and YSYEKL. V was shortened by 0 bases and J by 3 bases, with 11 bases between the two germline ends. The CDR3 length is 15 residues. In nucleotides, the CDR3 is TGCGCCAGCAGCCAAGATATGTCTCCAGACACTGAAGCTTTCTTT. Encoded protein: CASSQDMSPDTEAFF.

The genes are TRBV5-1 and TRBJ1-6, with D perhaps TRBD1 (5 bases). The CDR3 spans 15 residues. Germline lookup yields CDR1 SGHRS and CDR2 YFSETQ. V lost 0 bases to trimming and J lost 9 bases, with 13 bases between them. CDR3 loop: CASSLAGQGRSPLHF. In nucleotides, the CDR3 is TGCGCCAGCAGCTTGGCCGGGCAGGGCCGTTCACCCCTCCACTTT. Together with reference TRBV5-1 and TRBJ1-6, the CDR3 gives the full variable domain: KAGVTQTPRYLIKTRGQQVTLSCSPISGHRSVSWYQQTPGQGLQFLFEYFSETQRNKGNFPGRFSGRQFSNSRSEMNVSTLELGDSALYLCASSLAGQGRSPLHFGNGTRLTVT.

This clonotype was observed many times. The rearrangement links TRBV11-2 to TRBJ1-4, with D possibly being TRBD1 (5 bases). Germline assignment: CDR1 SGHAT and CDR2 FQNNGV. The CDR3 covers 14 residues. The V gene lost 5 bases and the J gene lost 2 bases, with 9 bases spanning the gap. CDR3: CASSRGVTNEKLFF. In nucleotides, the CDR3 is TGTGCCAGCAGCCGGGGGGTGACTAATGAAAAACTGTTTTTT. The whole variable domain, filled in from reference TRBV11-2 and TRBJ1-4, reads EAGVAQSPRYKIIEKRQSVAFWCNPISGHATLYWYQQILGQGPKLLIQFQNNGVVDDSQLPKDRFSAERLKGVDSTLKIQPAKLEDSAVYLCASSRGVTNEKLFFGSGTQLSVL.

This clonotype appeared many times. The chain links TRBV5-1 to TRBJ2-7; TRBD2 agrees at 12 bases. Trimming cost V 6 bases and J 6 bases; bases outside gene matches: 10. CDR3 size: 15 residues. The V gene's germline CDR1 is SGHRS and CDR2 YFSETQ. The CDR3 DNA reads TGCGCCAGCACCCGGACTAGCGGGGCACAGAGCGAGCAGTACTTC. The encoded protein is CASTRTSGAQSEQYF.

Of note for this clonotype: A clone one base away is much larger, so this may be a read error. V usage is TRBV11-3 and J usage is TRBJ2-1, with 11 bases identical to TRBD2. This CDR3 contains 14 residues. V lost 5 bases to trimming and J lost 8 bases; unmatched junction nucleotides: 5. Germline V gene data show CDR1 as SGHNT and CDR2 as YENEEA. This chain's CDR3 is CASSTSGRGHEQFF. CDR3 DNA: TGTGCCAGCAGCACTAGCGGGAGAGGGCATGAGCAGTTCTTC.

The rearrangement joins TRBV28 to TRBJ1-2, with D uncertain. CDR3 length: 13 residues. Trimming pared 8 bases from V and 8 bases from J, leaving 18 bases between. Germline CDR1 MDHEN, CDR2 SYDVKM. The chain's CDR3 is CASRTPGVQGYTF. The CDR3, as DNA: TGTGCCAGCCGTACACCAGGCGTCCAGGGCTACACCTTC.

In this sample, this clonotype turned up many times. The chain carries TRBV28 and TRBJ2-5; no clear D. V gave up 1 base and J gave up 5 bases, with 11 bases separating them. The CDR3 loop spans 14 amino acids. Germline V gene lookup returns CDR1 MDHEN and CDR2 SYDVKM. The CDR3 DNA sequence: TGTGCCAGCAGTTTATTAGCTAGTAAGGAGACCCAGTACTTC. It yields the protein CASSLLASKETQYF.

There are many counts of this clonotype. The genes are TRBV5-1 and TRBJ2-5; 8 positions agree with TRBD2. Germline trimming cut 4 bases from V and 4 bases from J; bases unmatched to any gene: 9. CDR3 length equals 15 residues. Germline loops: CDR1 SGHRS, CDR2 YFSETQ. CDR3 bases: TGCGCCAGCAGCCCGGGAGCGGGAGTCGCAGAGACCCAGTACTTC. It translates to CASSPGAGVAETQYF.

This clonotype was detected ten times or more. The chain links TRBV5-1 to TRBJ2-5; no firm D call. The V gene lost 4 bases and the J gene lost 4 bases, with 17 bases spanning the gap. The germline gives CDR1 SGHRS, CDR2 YFSETQ. The CDR3 runs to 15 residues. CDR3 sequence: CASSPLRGRGETQYF. In DNA form, the CDR3 reads TGCGCCAGCAGCCCCTTGCGTGGGCGCGGAGAGACCCAGTACTTC. The variable domain in full, completed from reference TRBV5-1 and TRBJ2-5, reads KAGVTQTPRYLIKTRGQQVTLSCSPISGHRSVSWYQQTPGQGLQFLFEYFSETQRNKGNFPGRFSGRQFSNSRSEMNVSTLELGDSALYLCASSPLRGRGETQYFGPGTRLLVL.

The J gene is TRBJ1-5, the V gene TRBV20-1; tentative D call: TRBD1 (5 bases). Germline V CDR1 and CDR2: DFQATT, SNEGSKA (reference sequence). This CDR3 comprises 15 residues. Trimming left V 2 bases short and J 0 bases short, with 11 bases between. CDR3 protein: CSARIPGYSNQPQHF. CDR3 coding DNA: TGCAGTGCTAGAATACCAGGGTATAGCAATCAGCCCCAGCATTTT.

This rearrangement joins TRBV19 to TRBJ1-2; the match to TRBD1 covers 11 bases. The CDR3 is 15 residues long. Germline V gene sequence: CDR1 LNHDA, CDR2 SQIVND (reference sequence). V gave up 6 bases and J gave up 7 bases; unmatched junction bases: 10. The CDR3 DNA follows: TGTGCCAGTAGGCCCCGGACAGGGGGCGTCGGTGGCTACACCTTC. This sequence encodes CASRPRTGGVGGYTF.

This clonotype has ten or more counts. The chain has TRBV6-6 and TRBJ2-7; a weak D match, TRBD2 (5 bases). Germline assignment: CDR1 MNHNY and CDR2 SVGAGI (reference sequence). The V end was cut by 2 bases, the J end by 3 bases, with 5 bases between. The CDR3 runs 12 residues. The CDR3 protein is CASSYTSYEQYF. The CDR3 nucleotides are TGTGCCAGCAGTTACACTAGCTACGAGCAGTACTTC.

This clonotype was recorded at least ten times. This chain uses TRBV6-5 with TRBJ1-1, with no clear D. The CDR3 runs 14 residues. V was cut by 0 bases and J by 4 bases, with 9 bases left in between. CDR1 and CDR2 from the germline V gene are MNHEY and SVGAGI. This chain's CDR3 is CASSYSSEGTEAFF. For the CDR3, the DNA is TGTGCCAGCAGTTACTCTTCGGAGGGCACTGAAGCTTTCTTT.

This clonotype was observed a few times. The chain employs TRBV19 and TRBJ2-1; TRBD2 matches at 8 bases. The ends lost 5 bases at V and 8 bases at J; junction bases unmatched: 14. The CDR3 runs 16 residues. Germline lookup yields CDR1 LNHDA and CDR2 SQIVND (reference sequence). The CDR3 region is CASSPIRAGDKDEQFF. The DNA for the CDR3 is TGTGCCAGTAGTCCTATACGAGCGGGGGATAAAGATGAGCAGTTCTTC. The complete variable domain, with remaining parts taken from reference TRBV19 and TRBJ2-1, reads DGGITQSPKYLFRKEGQNVTLSCEQNLNHDAMYWYRQDPGQGLRLIYYSQIVNDFQKGDIAEGYSVSREKKESFPLTVTSAQKNPTAFYLCASSPIRAGDKDEQFFGPGTRLTVL.

The V and J genes are TRBV12-3 or TRBV12-4 and TRBJ2-1, with D perhaps TRBD1 (5 bases). The V and J ends lost 3 bases and 5 bases respectively, with 11 bases between them. This CDR3 is 14 amino acids long. This CDR3 reads CASSFAQGNNEQFF. For the CDR3, the DNA is TGTGCCAGCAGTTTTGCCCAGGGTAACAATGAGCAGTTCTTC.

This clonotype was detected only a few times. The chain uses TRBV18 and TRBJ1-2; tentative D call: TRBD1 (5 bases). The CDR3 is 16 amino acids. Germline V gene sequence: CDR1 KGHSH, CDR2 LQKENI. The V gene lost 3 bases and the J gene lost 8 bases, with 22 bases spanning the gap. The CDR3 here is CASSPVRETSSGGYTF. Here the CDR3 DNA reads TGTGCCAGCTCACCGGTCAGGGAGACGTCCTCGGGCGGCTACACCTTC.

This clonotype was counted between two and nine times. This sequence joins TRBV4-3 and TRBJ1-1; tentatively, D is TRBD1 (5 bases). Germline assignment: CDR1 LGHNA and CDR2 YSLEER. V was trimmed by 3 bases and J by 2 bases, leaving 16 bases between them. The CDR3 covers 16 residues. The CDR3 sequence is CASSQDLAGPNTEAFF. The CDR3 region has the DNA TGCGCCAGCAGCCAGGACCTGGCGGGGCCTAACACTGAAGCTTTCTTT.

The chain is built from TRBV7-9 and TRBJ2-5; the match to TRBD2 covers 14 bases. This CDR3 has 16 residues. Trimming at V came to 5 bases and at J to 12 bases, leaving 14 bases not matched to a gene. Germline CDR1 SEHNR, CDR2 FQNEAQ (reference sequence). In nucleotides, the CDR3 is TGTGCCAGCAGCCCTCCCGGACTAGCGGGGGGCTGGGACAAGTACTTC. Protein product: CASSPPGLAGGWDKYF.

The genes are TRBV28 and TRBJ1-5; TRBD1 agrees at 9 bases. This CDR3 is built from 16 residues. V lost 6 bases to trimming and J lost 6 bases; unmatched junction nucleotides: 12. Germline V lookup: CDR1 MDHEN, CDR2 SYDVKM. CDR3: CASSQPTGGFGQPQHF. The CDR3 DNA sequence: TGTGCCAGCAGCCAACCGACAGGGGGGTTTGGTCAGCCCCAGCATTTT.

This rearrangement joins TRBV28 to TRBJ2-7; D is uncertain. The V end was cut by 5 bases, the J end by 4 bases, with 9 bases between. Germline CDR1 reads MDHEN; CDR2 reads SYDVKM. CDR3 length: 12 residues. The CDR3 DNA is TGTGCCAGCAGTACCTCCGTGTACGAGCAGTACTTC. Residues: CASSTSVYEQYF.

This clonotype was seen only a few times. The chain links TRBV24-1 to TRBJ2-5; D gene uncertain. CDR3 length: 12 residues. Germline V gene data show CDR1 as KGHDR and CDR2 as SFDVKD. V was trimmed by 0 bases and J by 4 bases, leaving 2 bases between them. The CDR3 spells CATSDLTETQYF. The DNA for the CDR3 is TGTGCCACCAGTGATTTGACAGAGACCCAGTACTTC.

This clonotype was detected a few times. This chain uses TRBV5-1 with TRBJ2-7; 7 bases agree with TRBD2. V was pared by 2 bases and J by 7 bases, with 6 bases of the junction left unmatched. The CDR3 has 13 residues. The V gene's germline CDR1 is SGHRS and CDR2 YFSETQ. CDR3 sequence: CASSFVGGGEQYF. CDR3 DNA: TGCGCCAGCAGCTTTGTGGGGGGGGGTGAGCAGTACTTC.